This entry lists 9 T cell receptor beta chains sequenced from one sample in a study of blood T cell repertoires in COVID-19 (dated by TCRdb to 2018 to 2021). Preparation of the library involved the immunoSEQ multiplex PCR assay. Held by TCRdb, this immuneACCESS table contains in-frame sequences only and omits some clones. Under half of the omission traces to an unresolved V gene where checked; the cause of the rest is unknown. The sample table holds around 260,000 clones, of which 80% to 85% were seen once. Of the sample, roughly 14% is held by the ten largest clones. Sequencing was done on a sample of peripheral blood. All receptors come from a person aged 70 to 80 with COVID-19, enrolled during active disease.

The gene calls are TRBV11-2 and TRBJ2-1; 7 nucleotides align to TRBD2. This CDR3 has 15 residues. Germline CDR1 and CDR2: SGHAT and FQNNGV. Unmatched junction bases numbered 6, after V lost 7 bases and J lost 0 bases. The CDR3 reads CASTWGGSSYNEQFF. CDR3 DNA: TGTGCCAGCACCTGGGGCGGGAGCTCCTACAATGAGCAGTTCTTC.

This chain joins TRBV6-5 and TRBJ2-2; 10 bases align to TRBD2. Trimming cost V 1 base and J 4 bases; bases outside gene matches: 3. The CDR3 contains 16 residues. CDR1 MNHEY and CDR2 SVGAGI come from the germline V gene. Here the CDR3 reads CASSYLPSGSTGELFF. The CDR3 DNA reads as TGTGCCAGCAGTTACTTGCCTAGCGGGAGCACCGGGGAGCTGTTTTTT.

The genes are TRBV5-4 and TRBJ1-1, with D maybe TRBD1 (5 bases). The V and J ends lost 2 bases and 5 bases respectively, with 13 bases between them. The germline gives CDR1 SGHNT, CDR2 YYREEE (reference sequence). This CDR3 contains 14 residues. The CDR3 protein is CASSLSGYGTEAFF. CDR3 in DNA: TGTGCCAGCAGCTTATCAGGGTACGGTACTGAAGCTTTCTTT.

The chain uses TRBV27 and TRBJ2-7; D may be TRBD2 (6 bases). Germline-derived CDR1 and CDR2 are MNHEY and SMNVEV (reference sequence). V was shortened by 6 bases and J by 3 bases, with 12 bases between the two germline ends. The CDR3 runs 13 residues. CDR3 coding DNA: TGTGCCAGCAGGCCGGGAGCCGACTACGAGCAGTACTTC. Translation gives CASRPGADYEQYF.

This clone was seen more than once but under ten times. The CDR3 loop reads CAWSKGGEAFF. The CDR3 DNA is TGTGCCTGGAGTAAGGGAGGGGAAGCTTTCTTT. This sequence joins TRBV30 and TRBJ1-1; D remains ambiguous. In germline, CDR1 is GTSNPN, CDR2 SVGIG (reference sequence). This CDR3 is 11 amino acids long. Between the trimmed V and J ends, which lost 2 bases and 8 bases, there was a span of 9 bases. The full variable domain, in which reference TRBV30 and TRBJ1-1 provide the parts outside the CDR3, is SQTIHQWPATLVQPVGSPLSLECTVEGTSNPNLYWYRQAAGRGLQLLFYSVGIGQISSEVPQNLSASRPQDRQFILSSKKLLLSDSGFYLCAWSKGGEAFFGQGTRLTVV.

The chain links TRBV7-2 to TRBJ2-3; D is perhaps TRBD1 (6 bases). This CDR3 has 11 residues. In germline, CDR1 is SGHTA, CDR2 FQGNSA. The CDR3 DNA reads TGTGCTACTTCCTGGGGGCCTACGCAGTATTTT. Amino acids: CATSWGPTQYF.

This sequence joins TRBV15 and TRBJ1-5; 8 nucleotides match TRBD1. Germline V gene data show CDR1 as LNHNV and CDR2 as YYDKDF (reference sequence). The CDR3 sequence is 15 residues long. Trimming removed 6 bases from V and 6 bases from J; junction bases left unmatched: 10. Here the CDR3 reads CATSQDRAGGQPQHF. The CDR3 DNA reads TGTGCCACCAGTCAGGACAGGGCGGGCGGTCAGCCCCAGCATTTT.

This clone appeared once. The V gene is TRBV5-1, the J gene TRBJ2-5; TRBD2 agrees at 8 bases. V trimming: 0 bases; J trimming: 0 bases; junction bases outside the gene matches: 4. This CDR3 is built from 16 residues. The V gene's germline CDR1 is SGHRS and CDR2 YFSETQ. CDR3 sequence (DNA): TGCGCCAGCAGCTTGGGGGCTAGCGGGTACCAAGAGACCCAGTACTTC. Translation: CASSLGASGYQETQYF.

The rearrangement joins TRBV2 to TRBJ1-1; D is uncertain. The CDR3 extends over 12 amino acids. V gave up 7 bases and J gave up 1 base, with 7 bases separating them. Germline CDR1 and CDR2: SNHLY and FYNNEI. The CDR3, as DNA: TGTGCCAGCACAGGTCAGAACACTGAAGCTTTCTTT. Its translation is CASTGQNTEAFF.